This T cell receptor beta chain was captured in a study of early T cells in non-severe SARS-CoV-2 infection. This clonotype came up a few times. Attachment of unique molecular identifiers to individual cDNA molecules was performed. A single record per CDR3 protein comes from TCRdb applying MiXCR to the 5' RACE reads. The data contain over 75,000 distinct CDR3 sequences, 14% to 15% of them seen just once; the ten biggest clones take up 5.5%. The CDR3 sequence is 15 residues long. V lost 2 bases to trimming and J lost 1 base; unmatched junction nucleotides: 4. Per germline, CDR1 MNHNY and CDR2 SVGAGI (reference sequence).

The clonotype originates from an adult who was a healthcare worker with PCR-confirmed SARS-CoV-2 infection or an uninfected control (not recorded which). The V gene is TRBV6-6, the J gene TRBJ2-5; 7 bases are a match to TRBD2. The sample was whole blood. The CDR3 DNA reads TGTGCCAGCAGTTACCCTCAGCGGGGCCAAGAGACCCAGTACTTC. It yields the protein CASSYPQRGQETQYF.